The clone carrying this T cell receptor (beta chain) was seen at least ten times. No antigen is known for it. The data derive from a study of spatial heterogeneity in lung cancer. Time point specified: sample taken at primary tumor resection. Researchers sequenced whole RNA taken from tumor, nontumor lung or frozen PBMC without sorting. Overall study findings and caveats: When ubiquitous and regional expanded TCRs were counted, their numbers tracked ubiquitous and regional nonsynonymous mutations, respectively. In tumors, expanded intratumoral alpha and beta TCR counts tracked mutation counts.

Each TCR cDNA molecule bore a unique molecular identifier. Using its own MiXCR run on the 5' RACE reads, TCRdb lists one record per CDR3 protein. The top ten clones hold roughly 20% of a sample with approximately 20,000 distinct CDR3 sequences, approximately 6.5% of them seen once. CDR1 is SGHRS, CDR2 YFSETQ, per germline. The CDR3 has 14 amino acids. V lost 6 bases and J lost 2, with 11 bases in between. The input for sequencing was lung tumor tissue, taken at surgery. This TCR was recovered from a female donor with early-stage non-small cell lung cancer. The chain recombines TRBV5-1 with TRBJ2-2; D perhaps matches TRBD1 (5 bases). CDR3 amino acids: CASTRTQNTGELFF. The CDR3 DNA sequence: TGCGCCAGCACCCGGACACAAAACACCGGGGAGCTGTTTTTT.